The rows below give T cell receptor beta chains drawn from one sample of a study of cytomegalovirus exposure and HLA in healthy donors. Some clones are missing from TCRdb's copy, which holds only in-frame ones; the method was immunoSEQ multiplex PCR. The sample lists 100,000 to 150,000 clones, 70% to 85% seen once, with about 2.9% in the top ten. The material sequenced was PBMCs. Source of these receptors: a boy between 2 and 10 years old in good health and CMV-seronegative. Each CDR3 is given with its conserved first and last residue. Fields, in order: J gene, V gene, clone size, D gene, CDR3 DNA, CDR3 protein. The D gene is left open where the match is weak. Clone size is given for some rows only: seen once, a few or many times, or a class if the clone is expanded.

>TRBJ1-2|TRBV4-3|.|TRBD1
TGCGCCAGCAGCCTTTACAGGGGAAATTACTATGGCTACACCTTC
CASSLYRGNYYGYTF
>TRBJ2-1|TRBV2|few|TRBD1
TGTGCCAGCAGCCGACAGGGTTCCTACAATGAGCAGTTCTTC
CASSRQGSYNEQFF
>TRBJ2-2|TRBV10-3|.|TRBD2
TGTGCCACGCTACTAGCGGGGGGACCCAACACCGGGGAGCTGTTTTTT
CATLLAGGPNTGELFF
>TRBJ1-1|TRBV5-6|.|TRBD1
TGTGCCAGCAGCTGGGAACAGGGGCTTATTGAAGCTTTCTTT
CASSWEQGLIEAFF
>TRBJ1-4|TRBV6-4|.|.
TGTGCCAGCAGTGAAGAGGCAACTAATGAAAAACTGTTTTTT
CASSEEATNEKLFF
>TRBJ1-5|TRBV2|.|.
TGTGCCAGCAGTCCCTTCCCATCACAAGAAAGCAATCAGCCCCAGCATTTT
CASSPFPSQESNQPQHF
>TRBJ2-3|TRBV18|.|.
TGTGCCAGCTCACCACCGTCAATCACAGATACGCAGTATTTT
CASSPPSITDTQYF
>TRBJ1-2|TRBV10-3|.|.
TGTGCCATCAGGGCAGGAAATGGCAATGGCTACACCTTC
CAIRAGNGNGYTF
>TRBJ1-2|TRBV6-5|.|TRBD1
TGTGCCAGCAGTTACACAAAGACAGGGGTGGACTATGGCTACACCTTC
CASSYTKTGVDYGYTF
>TRBJ2-3|TRBV2|.|TRBD2
TGTGCCAGCAGTGATACGGGAGGGCGAGATACGCAGTATTTT
CASSDTGGRDTQYF
>TRBJ2-1|TRBV29-1|.|TRBD2
TGCAGCGTCACGGGAGGGACCGGGGACTACAATGAGCAGTTCTTC
CSVTGGTGDYNEQFF
>TRBJ2-6|TRBV6-4|.|.
TGTGCCAGCAGTGATGTTAGCGGCTCTGGGGCCAACGTCCTGACTTTC
CASSDVSGSGANVLTF
>TRBJ2-3|TRBV9|once|.
TGTGCCAGCAGCGTACATAGGACTAGCACAGATACGCAGTATTTT
CASSVHRTSTDTQYF
>TRBJ2-3|TRBV7-3|once|TRBD2
TGTGCCAGCAGCCGCGGACTAGCGGGGAAACGCATCTCTCTCACAGATACGCAGTATTTT
CASSRGLAGKRISLTDTQYF
>TRBJ2-7|TRBV5-6|.|.
TGTGCCAGCAGCGTCACCGGGACAACCGAGCAGTACTTC
CASSVTGTTEQYF
>TRBJ2-1|TRBV15|.|TRBD2
TGTGCCACCAGCATCCCCCCGGGACTAGCGGATTACAATGAGCAGTTCTTC
CATSIPPGLADYNEQFF
>TRBJ1-2|TRBV27|.|TRBD1
TGTGCCAGCAGTTCTACGCCGGGACAGGGTGGCTACACCTTC
CASSSTPGQGGYTF
>TRBJ1-1|TRBV30|.|.
TGTGCCTGGCAACAGTACCAAGACACTGAAGCTTTCTTT
CAWQQYQDTEAFF
>TRBJ2-3|TRBV5-6|.|TRBD1
TGTGCCAGCAGCTTCCGGGACAGGGGGCGTTGGACGCAGTATTTT
CASSFRDRGRWTQYF
>TRBJ2-3|TRBV29-1|few|TRBD2
TGCAGCGTTGGGGGGGGTCTGGGCACAGATACGCAGTATTTT
CSVGGGLGTDTQYF
>TRBJ2-3|TRBV18|.|TRBD1
TGTGCCAGCTCACCCGACAGGGTAACAGATACGCAGTATTTT
CASSPDRVTDTQYF
>TRBJ1-2|TRBV4-1|.|.
TGCGCCAGCAGCCAAGTTCCAGGGCAGAACTATGGCTACACCTTC
CASSQVPGQNYGYTF
>TRBJ2-5|TRBV6-5|.|TRBD2
TGTGCCAGCAGACCCGGGACTAGCGCCCAGACCCAGTACTTC
CASRPGTSAQTQYF
>TRBJ1-2|TRBV6-5|.|.
TGTGCCAGCAGTTACTCGCGGGATACCTCCTATGGCTACACCTTC
CASSYSRDTSYGYTF
>TRBJ1-1|TRBV7-9|.|.
TGTGCCAGCAGCTGGACTATCCGGACCACTGAAGCTTTCTTT
CASSWTIRTTEAFF
>TRBJ2-2|TRBV5-6|.|.
TGTGCCAGCAGCTTGGGGGCAGATAGTACCGGGGAGCTGTTTTTT
CASSLGADSTGELFF
>TRBJ2-3|TRBV29-1|.|TRBD2
TGCAGCGTTGAAGACGGGACTAGCGGGGAGGCAGATACGCAGTATTTT
CSVEDGTSGEADTQYF
>TRBJ1-2|TRBV25-1|few|.
TGTGCCAGCAGCCTTAGTAGGGGCTATGGCTACACCTTC
CASSLSRGYGYTF
>TRBJ1-2|TRBV6-4|few|.
TGTGCCAGCAGTGAGGGGGCAGCGCTGGACTATGGCTACACCTTC
CASSEGAALDYGYTF
>TRBJ2-3|TRBV28|.|TRBD2
TGTGCCAGCAGCTTGTGGACTAGCGGGACTCTCACAGATACGCAGTATTTT
CASSLWTSGTLTDTQYF
>TRBJ1-3|TRBV7-8|.|TRBD1
TGTGCCAGCAGCTTAGGTACAGGGGCCGGTGGAAACACCATATATTTT
CASSLGTGAGGNTIYF
>TRBJ2-6|TRBV12-5|few|.
TGTGCTAGTGGTTTATGGGTAGGGGCTGGGGCCAACGTCCTGACTTTC
CASGLWVGAGANVLTF
>TRBJ1-1|TRBV6-5|.|TRBD1
TGTGCCACCGAGACAGGGGGCAACACTGAAGCCTTCTTT
CATETGGNTEAFF
>TRBJ1-2|TRBV6-6|once|.
TGTGCCAGCAGTTACCCGGACACGGACTATGGCTACACCTTC
CASSYPDTDYGYTF
>TRBJ1-1|TRBV27|.|TRBD1
TGTGCCAGCAGTCCCCGAGGACAGGGGGGTTACATGAACACTGAAGCTTTCTTT
CASSPRGQGGYMNTEAFF
>TRBJ2-7|TRBV19|once|TRBD1
TGTGCCAGTACTTCCTTTCCGGGACAGGGGGCTTACGAGCAGTACTTC
CASTSFPGQGAYEQYF
>TRBJ1-2|TRBV5-6|.|TRBD1
TGTGCCAGCAGCTTGAGGGTCAGCGGGGACAGGGTTTGTATCTACACCTTC
CASSLRVSGDRVCIYTF
>TRBJ2-1|TRBV28|.|TRBD2
TGTGCCAGCAGTCTCCTTGGGGCTAGCGGTTACAATGAGCAGTTCTTC
CASSLLGASGYNEQFF
>TRBJ2-3|TRBV18|few|.
TGTGCCAGCTCACCGCTTCAGGGGTACAACCCGTATTTT
CASSPLQGYNPYF
>TRBJ1-4|TRBV11-2|.|.
TGTGCCAGCAGCTCCTCCCCGCAGGAAACTAATGAAAAACTGTTTTTT
CASSSSPQETNEKLFF
>TRBJ2-1|TRBV7-9|.|.
TGTTCCAGCAGCTTAGACGGCAATGAGCAGTTCTTC
CSSSLDGNEQFF
>TRBJ2-3|TRBV4-1|.|TRBD1
TGCGCCAGCAGCCGATCGGACAGGGCGGATACGCAGTATTTT
CASSRSDRADTQYF
>TRBJ2-1|TRBV4-3|.|.
TGCGCCAGCAGCCAAGCGGAGCCCTCCTACAATGAGCAGTTCTTC
CASSQAEPSYNEQFF
>TRBJ1-5|TRBV27|.|TRBD1
TGTGCCAGCAGACCCGACTTCAGGGGGCGCGATCAGCCCCAGCATTTT
CASRPDFRGRDQPQHF
>TRBJ2-7|TRBV6-1|.|.
TGTGCCAGCAGAAATATGCGGGGGCTCTCCTACGAGCAGTACTTC
CASRNMRGLSYEQYF
>TRBJ2-3|TRBV10-1|.|.
TGCGCCAGCAGTGTGGGGCGGGAAGCGACAGATACGCAGTATTTT
CASSVGREATDTQYF
>TRBJ2-1|TRBV10-3|.|.
TGTGCCATCAGTGTAACTCTCGGGCCAGGGGCCCTTTTAGAGCAGTTCTTC
CAISVTLGPGALLEQFF
>TRBJ1-2|TRBV6-5|.|.
TGTGCCAGCAGTTACTCGACTAGCAGGAACTATGGCTACACCTTC
CASSYSTSRNYGYTF
>TRBJ1-1|TRBV6-4|.|.
TGTGCCAGCAGTGACGGGCAGCCCAACACTGAAGCTTTCTTT
CASSDGQPNTEAFF
>TRBJ1-1|TRBV6-4|few|TRBD1
TGTGCCAGCAGAACAGGGGGCACTGAAGCTTTCTTT
CASRTGGTEAFF
>TRBJ1-4|TRBV6-1|few|TRBD1
TGTGCCAGCAGCCCAACAGGGGGCAGTAGTGAAAAACTGTTTTTT
CASSPTGGSSEKLFF
>TRBJ2-2|TRBV14|.|TRBD1
TGTGCCAGCAGCCAAGAAGAGAGGGACAGAACCACCGGGGAGCTGTTTTTT
CASSQEERDRTTGELFF
>TRBJ2-1|TRBV5-1|once|.
TGCGCCAGCAGCTTGGGACAGTACAATGAGCAGTTCTTC
CASSLGQYNEQFF
>TRBJ1-2|TRBV27|.|.
TGTGCCAGCAGTTTTAGGGGGGGTGGCTACACCTTC
CASSFRGGGYTF
>TRBJ2-3|TRBV4-3|.|.
TGCGCCAGCAGCCAAACTAACAGGCCGAGCACAGATACGCAGTATTTT
CASSQTNRPSTDTQYF
>TRBJ1-1|TRBV14|once|.
TGTGCCAGCAGCCAAGATGCGGGTCTTTCTGAAGCTTTCTTT
CASSQDAGLSEAFF
>TRBJ1-1|TRBV4-1|.|.
TGCGCCAGCAGCCCTCTTCCTGGGGGCTCAAAGGGAAGGGGGACTGAAGCTTTCTTT
CASSPLPGGSKGRGTEAFF